Shown below are 10 T cell receptor beta chains from a single sample sequenced in a study of cytomegalovirus exposure and HLA in healthy donors. The PCR had 60 Vbeta and 13 Jbeta primers. The assay was immunoSEQ multiplex PCR, and TCRdb's table has in-frame clones only and misses some. The table shows around 180,000 clones, with roughly 83% occurring only once. Sequencing was performed on PBMCs. The receptor source for this set is a boy between 10 and 17 years old in good health and CMV-seronegative.

This rearrangement joins TRBV15 to TRBJ2-7; D possibly corresponds to TRBD1 (5 bases). There are 14 residues in the CDR3. In germline, CDR1 is LNHNV, CDR2 YYDKDF (reference sequence). Trimming shortened V by 0 bases and J by 6 bases, and 12 bases separated the two germline ends. Written as DNA, the CDR3 is TGTGCCACCAGCAGAGATCCCGACAGCCTCGAGCAGTACTTC. It is translated as CATSRDPDSLEQYF.

The J gene is TRBJ1-1, the V gene TRBV10-1, with D maybe TRBD1 (5 bases). V lost 6 bases and J 2 bases, leaving 10 bases between the germline ends. CDR3 size: 13 residues. Germline V CDR1 and CDR2: WNHNN, SYGVQD (reference sequence). CDR3 region: CASRTAINTEAFF. As DNA, the CDR3 is TGCGCCAGCAGGACAGCTATTAACACTGAAGCTTTCTTT.

This clone was counted between two and nine times. The V call is TRBV6-6, the J call TRBJ1-1; D gene unclear. V lost 2 bases, J lost 1 base, and 8 bases lay in between. The CDR3 covers 14 residues. The germline CDR1 and CDR2 sequences are MNHNY and SVGAGI (reference sequence). CDR3 protein: CASSYRPGNTEAFF. DNA for the CDR3: TGTGCCAGCAGTTACCGGCCGGGGAACACTGAAGCTTTCTTT.

The chain couples TRBV6-5 to TRBJ2-4; 7 bases fit TRBD2. This CDR3 is 13 amino acids long. V shed 6 bases, J shed 9 bases, and the junction held 8 bases outside the gene matches. Germline V gene sequence: CDR1 MNHEY, CDR2 SVGAGI. CDR3 amino acids: CASRPGTNGIQYF. In DNA form, the CDR3 reads TGTGCCAGCAGACCCGGGACTAACGGCATTCAGTACTTC.

This clone appeared a few times. The CDR3, as DNA: TGCGCCAGCAGGGAGGGGACAGTTGAAGCTTTCTTT. This codes for CASREGTVEAFF. The V and J genes are TRBV5-1 and TRBJ1-1; TRBD1 matches 7 bases. The CDR3 contains 12 residues. The V segment lost 5 bases and the J segment 7 bases; nucleotides outside the gene matches: 5. CDR1 and CDR2 (germline): SGHRS, YFSETQ. The full variable domain, rest sourced from reference TRBV5-1 and TRBJ1-1, is KAGVTQTPRYLIKTRGQQVTLSCSPISGHRSVSWYQQTPGQGLQFLFEYFSETQRNKGNFPGRFSGRQFSNSRSEMNVSTLELGDSALYLCASREGTVEAFFGQGTRLTVV.

The chain uses TRBV7-2 and TRBJ1-5, with 9 positions matching TRBD1. V was clipped by 4 bases and J by 2 bases; unmatched bases: 12. This CDR3 is 18 amino acids long. Per germline, CDR1 SGHTA and CDR2 FQGNSA. This CDR3 is CASSWVPGQGFGNQPQHF. DNA of the CDR3: TGTGCCAGCAGCTGGGTTCCGGGACAGGGATTTGGCAATCAGCCCCAGCATTTT.

This clone was counted a single time. This chain joins TRBV5-1 and TRBJ2-6, with TRBD1 identical over 12 bases. Trimming cost V 8 bases and J 0 bases; bases outside gene matches: 9. Germline CDR1 and CDR2: SGHRS and YFSETQ. CDR3 length: 18 amino acids. CDR3: CASIAGTGGNSGANVLTF. For the CDR3, the DNA is TGCGCCAGTATAGCGGGGACAGGGGGCAACTCTGGGGCCAACGTCCTGACTTTC.

The chain's CDR3 is CASSFGTGAPPPQAFF. In nucleotides, the CDR3 is TGCGCCAGCAGCTTTGGGACAGGGGCCCCACCACCCCAAGCTTTCTTT. V usage is TRBV5-1 and J usage is TRBJ1-1; 10 bases align to TRBD1. This CDR3 is built from 16 residues. Germline CDR1 reads SGHRS; CDR2 reads YFSETQ. The ends lost 2 bases at V and 9 bases at J; junction bases unmatched: 13.

V and J are TRBV30 and TRBJ1-1, with D possibly TRBD1 on 6 matching bases. Trimming took 4 bases from V and 0 from J, leaving 9 bases between them. CDR3 size: 13 residues. Germline CDR1 and CDR2: GTSNPN and SVGIG (reference sequence). The CDR3 is CAWTGTLNTEAFF. For the CDR3, the DNA is TGTGCCTGGACCGGGACACTGAACACTGAAGCTTTCTTT.

The chain carries TRBV28 and TRBJ2-5; D is perhaps TRBD1 (5 bases). The CDR3 loop spans 13 amino acids. Germline values: CDR1 MDHEN, CDR2 SYDVKM. V was pared by 2 bases and J by 5 bases, with 9 bases between. The chain's CDR3 is CASSLPHRETQYF. The CDR3 nucleotides are TGTGCCAGCAGTTTACCGCACAGGGAGACCCAGTACTTC.